The clone carrying this TCR beta chain has only one observation. The antigen is undetermined. Trimming took off 6 bases at V and 5 bases at J, with 16 bases between the two ends. Germline loops: CDR1 PRHDT, CDR2 FYEKMQ (reference sequence). CDR3 length equals 14 residues. Terminally differentiated effector memory CD45RA+ cells were excluded from the naive CD8 cells, which were CD45RO-negative and positively selected for CCR7. The data were obtained in a study of shared clonotypes between healthy human individuals. Study conclusions and caveats: All-four-donor shared clonotypes had higher generation probabilities than non-shared clonotypes did. Sorted-subset samples were not fully sequenced, rarefaction indicated.

Assay: immunoSEQ multiplex PCR; the TCRdb copy retains only in-frame clones and omits some. The sample includes roughly 2,000,000 clones, about 95% of them seen just once. Sample: naive CD8+ T cells sorted from blood. The chain couples TRBV13 to TRBJ2-5; TRBD2 is a possible D gene (5 bases). The clonotype was recovered from a young man in good health. As DNA, the CDR3 is TGTGCCAGCAGTATCACCGGGGAATGGGAGACCCAGTACTTC. This gives the protein CASSITGEWETQYF. Looking up the rest from reference TRBV13 and TRBJ2-5 gives the full variable domain: AAGVIQSPRHLIKEKRETATLKCYPIPRHDTVYWYQQGPGQDPQFLISFYEKMQSDKGSIPDRFSAQQFSDYHSELNMSSLELGDSALYFCASSITGEWETQYFGPGTRLLVL.